This passage covers 22 T cell receptor beta chains from one sample sequenced in a study of human T cells and chemical hapten exposure. TCRdb reprocessed the 5' RACE reads with MiXCR, giving one entry per CDR3 protein. The repertoire has more than 140,000 distinct CDR3 sequences, about 4% of them found once; the top ten carry 1.3% to 1.5%. Unfractionated whole blood was the source from which total RNA was extracted. The receptors were sampled from a female donor in good health.

This clonotype was found many times. J is TRBJ1-5 and V is TRBV6-2 or TRBV6-3; maybe TRBD1 (5 bases). CDR1 is MNHEY and CDR2 is SVGEGT in the germline V gene. This CDR3 has 15 amino acids. Trimming cost V 2 bases and J 3 bases, with 11 bases left between them. CDR3 nucleotide sequence: TGTGCCAGCAGTTACCCGGCCGGGACCAATCAGCCCCAGCATTTT. It specifies CASSYPAGTNQPQHF.

Ten or more counts support this clonotype. The chain employs TRBV6-5 and TRBJ1-5, with D hard to call. The CDR3 runs to 13 residues. Trimming cost V 2 bases and J 4 bases, with 6 bases left between them. Germline V lookup: CDR1 MNHEY, CDR2 SVGAGI. The CDR3 region has the DNA TGTGCCAGCAGTTACAGGGTTAATCAGCCCCAGCATTTT. Translated: CASSYRVNQPQHF.

In this sample, this clonotype turned up many times. The chain employs TRBV12-3 or TRBV12-4 and TRBJ2-4; D unresolved. V was clipped by 6 bases and J by 0 bases, with 12 bases between them. CDR3 size: 15 residues. In DNA form, the CDR3 reads TGTGCCAGCAGCCTCCGACGGATAGCCAAAAACATTCAGTACTTC. This encodes CASSLRRIAKNIQYF.

The sample holds many counts of this clonotype. V and J are TRBV6-6 and TRBJ2-1; the D is unclear. In germline, CDR1 is MNHNY, CDR2 SVGAGI (reference sequence). The CDR3 contains 18 residues. V was trimmed by 0 bases and J by 5 bases, leaving 20 bases between them. The CDR3 DNA sequence: TGTGCCAGCAGTTACTCGGTCAGACCCGTTCCCGCCCACAATGAGCAGTTCTTC. Protein: CASSYSVRPVPAHNEQFF.

This clonotype was found many times. The chain recombines TRBV9 with TRBJ1-3; 11 nucleotides match TRBD1. J gave up 4 bases and V 4 bases, and 10 bases lay outside the gene matches. Germline-derived CDR1 and CDR2 are SGDLS and YYNGEE. The CDR3 totals 17 residues. The CDR3 DNA reads as TGTGCCAGCAGCTCACGGACAGGGGGCTTAGCAGGAAACACCATATATTTT. Residues: CASSSRTGGLAGNTIYF.

The J gene is TRBJ2-1, the V gene TRBV3-1; D call uncertain. V dropped 0 bases and J dropped 5 bases, with 8 bases sitting between them. The CDR3 sequence is 14 residues long. Germline-derived CDR1 and CDR2 are LGHDT and YNNKEL (reference sequence). The CDR3 sequence: CASSQDGGDNEQFF. The CDR3 nucleotides read TGTGCCAGCAGCCAAGATGGTGGGGACAATGAGCAGTTCTTC.

This clonotype was observed many times. The V and J genes are TRBV28 and TRBJ2-2; 14 bases map to TRBD2. Per the germline V gene, CDR1 is MDHEN and CDR2 is SYDVKM. The CDR3 contains 14 residues. V lost 8 bases and J lost 7; bases outside the gene matches: 3. The CDR3 sequence: CASGGLAGVGELFF. In DNA form, the CDR3 reads TGTGCCAGCGGGGGACTAGCGGGGGTCGGGGAGCTGTTTTTT. Full variable domain (missing parts from reference TRBV28 and TRBJ2-2): DVKVTQSSRYLVKRTGEKVFLECVQDMDHENMFWYRQDPGLGLRLIYFSYDVKMKEKGDIPEGYSVSREKKERFSLILESASTNQTSMYLCASGGLAGVGELFFGEGSRLTVL.

The chain employs TRBV4-3 and TRBJ1-5; TRBD1 matches 8 bases. The length of the CDR3 is 16 residues. J gave up 2 bases and V 0 bases, and 3 bases lay outside the gene matches. The germline gives CDR1 LGHNA, CDR2 YSLEER. The CDR3 sequence is CASSQEAGGGNQPQHF. The CDR3 region has the DNA TGCGCCAGCAGCCAAGAGGCAGGGGGCGGCAATCAGCCCCAGCATTTT.

This clonotype was counted many times. The junction departs from the called germline gene at one end, perhaps through a read error. The chain uses TRBV18 and TRBJ1-1; 8 bases line up with TRBD1. The CDR3 sequence is 15 residues long. From germline, CDR1 is KGHSH and CDR2 LQKENI. CDR3: CASSPPGQGRTEAFF. In DNA, the CDR3 is TGTGCCAGCTCGCCACCCGGACAGGGTCGGACTGAAGCTTTCTTT. The full variable domain, with the rest looked up from reference TRBV18 and TRBJ1-1, is NAGVMQNPRHLVRRRGQEARLRCSPMKGHSHVYWYRQLPEEGLKFMVYLQKENIIDESGMPKERFSAEFPKEGPSILRIQQVVRGDSAAYFCASSPPGQGRTEAFFGQGTRLTVV.

This clonotype was observed at least ten times. Since a much larger clone is just one base distant, this may be a read error. This chain uses TRBV6-5 with TRBJ2-7; the D gene could be TRBD1 or TRBD2 (5 bases each). This CDR3 contains 15 residues. In germline, CDR1 is MNHEY, CDR2 SVGAGI. V lost 7 bases and J 7 bases, leaving 23 bases between the germline ends. CDR3: CASTSLSEGPDEQYF. The CDR3 bases are TGTGCCAGCACCTCCCTTTCAGAGGGACCGGATGAGCAGTACTTC.

V and J are TRBV19 and TRBJ2-1; TRBD1 aligns across 7 bases. J lost 7 bases, V lost 3 bases, and 9 bases had no gene match. There are 15 residues in the CDR3. Germline-derived CDR1 and CDR2 are LNHDA and SQIVND (reference sequence). CDR3 bases: TGTGCCAGTAGTATTCTGACAGGGTCGGTGAATGAGCAGTTCTTC. This codes for CASSILTGSVNEQFF.

This clonotype showed up just a few times. This chain joins TRBV14 and TRBJ2-3; 7 bases map to TRBD1. Trimming at V came to 4 bases and at J to 9 bases, leaving 7 bases not matched to a gene. The CDR3 is 13 amino acids. Germline-derived CDR1 and CDR2 are SGHDN and FVKESK. CDR3 in DNA: TGTGCCAGCAGCCGCCGACAGGGTTCGACGCAGTATTTT. Residues: CASSRRQGSTQYF.

The chain has TRBV12-3 or TRBV12-4 and TRBJ2-5; no clear D gene. V lost 2 bases to trimming and J lost 5 bases, with 6 bases between them. The CDR3 spans 12 residues. CDR3 residues: CASSLRSETQYF. CDR3 sequence (DNA): TGTGCCAGCAGTTTACGTTCCGAGACCCAGTACTTC.

This clonotype has at least ten counts. The rearrangement uses TRBV2 and TRBJ1-6; possibly TRBD1 for D (5 bases). The CDR3 runs 15 residues. Germline CDR1 SNHLY, CDR2 FYNNEI. The V end lost 5 bases, the J end lost 7 bases, and 15 bases lay between the germline ends. This CDR3 reads CASSLDTRGNSPLHF. The CDR3 coding sequence is TGTGCCAGCAGTTTGGACACTCGAGGGAATTCACCCCTCCACTTT.

At least ten counts were recorded for this clonotype. The chain combines TRBV5-6 with TRBJ2-7; 9 nucleotides agree with TRBD1. CDR1 SGHDT and CDR2 YYEEEE come from the germline V gene. Trimming removed 5 bases from V and 6 bases from J; junction bases left unmatched: 3. This CDR3 is 12 amino acids long. The CDR3 loop is CASSYRGREQYF. The CDR3 coding sequence is TGTGCCAGCAGTTACAGGGGGCGCGAGCAGTACTTC.

At least ten counts were recorded for this clonotype. The rearrangement uses TRBV11-1 and TRBJ2-1; D gene unclear. CDR1 and CDR2 (germline): SGHAT, FQDESV (reference sequence). Trimming took off 10 bases at V and 0 bases at J, with 10 bases between the two ends. This CDR3 region has 13 residues. CDR3 in amino acids: CATSSVSYNEQFF. The CDR3 bases are TGTGCCACATCGTCCGTCTCCTACAATGAGCAGTTCTTC.

The sample holds a few counts of this clonotype. Possible read error: a much larger clone is one base away. V gene TRBV5-1 combines with J gene TRBJ2-5; a weak D match, TRBD1 (7 bases). Trimming cost V 4 bases and J 1 base, with 14 bases left between them. CDR3 length: 15 residues. The V gene's germline CDR1 is SGHRS and CDR2 YFSETQ. This chain's CDR3 is CASSLQGGPQETQYF. The CDR3 DNA reads as TGCGCCAGCAGCCTGCAGGGGGGACCCCAAGAGACCCAGTACTTC.

This clonotype was detected a few times. This chain uses TRBV12-3 or TRBV12-4 with TRBJ1-3; tentative D call: TRBD1 (5 bases). The ends were cut back, 5 bases at V and 4 bases at J, with 18 bases in the middle. CDR3 length equals 16 residues. This chain's CDR3 is CASSPRGAGIGNTIYF. The CDR3 DNA reads as TGTGCCAGCAGTCCGCGTGGGGCAGGGATAGGAAACACCATATATTTT.

This clonotype was counted at least ten times. One end of the junction varies from germline; a read error may be responsible. The rearrangement uses TRBV4-2 and TRBJ2-5; 12 positions agree with TRBD2. The CDR3 is made up of 18 amino acids. From germline, CDR1 is LGHNA and CDR2 YNFKEQ. The CDR3 sequence is CASSQDVGLAGGPSPQYF. In DNA form, the CDR3 reads TGTGCCAGCAGTCAAGATGTTGGGCTAGCGGGGGGGCCCTCGCCCCAGTACTTC.

This clonotype was found many times. The rearrangement uses TRBV4-2 and TRBJ2-2, with D possibly TRBD1 on 5 matching bases. Germline-derived CDR1 and CDR2 are LGHNA and YNFKEQ. The CDR3 is made up of 14 amino acids. Deletions cut 0 bases from V and 6 bases from J, with 8 bases between. For the CDR3, the DNA is TGTGCCAGCAGCCAAGATAGGGGCTCCGGGGAGCTGTTTTTT. Protein: CASSQDRGSGELFF.

This clonotype was picked up many times. J is TRBJ2-4 and V is TRBV6-7; 9 nucleotides align to TRBD1. TRBV6-7 is an ORF, with its function uncertain. V trimming: 6 bases; J trimming: 5 bases; junction bases outside the gene matches: 26. This CDR3 contains 21 residues. CDR3 nucleotides: TGTGCCAGCAGCCCCGCTGGACAGGGGCTCTCGGGGTTTGTTTTCCAAAACATTCAGTACTTC. It yields the protein CASSPAGQGLSGFVFQNIQYF.

This clonotype occurred many times. The chain recombines TRBV29-1 with TRBJ2-5; D is uncertain. Germline lookup yields CDR1 SQVTM and CDR2 ANQGSEA. This CDR3 has 12 residues. Here the CDR3 reads CSGVDDQETQYF. The CDR3 DNA reads as TGCAGTGGAGTGGACGATCAAGAGACCCAGTACTTC.